The clone carrying this TCR beta chain has a count of ten or more. This sample is drawn from a study of T cells in Graves' hyperthyroidism and ophthalmopathy. The TCR beta CDR3 regions underwent amplification using RNA transcripts as the source. TCR CDR3 underwent first-round RT-PCR with the HTBI primer set. TCRdb itself ran the multiplex PCR reads through MiXCR, one entry per CDR3 protein. The sample records more than 550,000 distinct CDR3 sequences, roughly 45% being singletons. The trim removed 6 bases at V and 2 bases at J, leaving 4 bases unmatched. This CDR3 has 14 residues. This chain links TRBV12-3 or TRBV12-4 with TRBJ1-5, with 7 bases fitting TRBD1. The source is an adult man with Graves' disease, either hyperthyroidism or ophthalmopathy (not recorded which). The sample consisted of peripheral blood or thyroid tissue (not recorded which). The CDR3 DNA follows: TGTGCCAGCAGACCCGGGACAGGCAATCAGCCCCAGCATTTT. Amino acid sequence: CASRPGTGNQPQHF.